This T cell receptor beta chain was captured in a study of Tregs in tolerant kidney transplant recipients. On this clone: What it binds is unknown.

Assay: immunoSEQ multiplex PCR; the TCRdb copy retains only in-frame clones and omits some. This sample carries about 16,000 clones, more than 60% of them seen once, and the ten largest clones take 3.2%. V was cut by 3 bases and J by 6 bases, with 18 bases left in between. The CDR3 length is 17 residues. From germline, CDR1 is SGHDN and CDR2 FVKESK. This sequence joins TRBV14 and TRBJ2-6; possible D gene TRBD1, 5 bases. The TCR sequence derives from a human donor in good health. Sequenced input: Tregs from blood cultured with allogeneic cells. In DNA form, the CDR3 reads TGTGCCAGCAGCCAGGGGCTAACCCTTACGCTGGCCAACGTCCTGACTTTC. Amino acids: CASSQGLTLTLANVLTF.